One sample yielded the 2 T cell receptor beta chains listed below, sequenced in a study of beta chain features in type 1 diabetes. Since all of the isolated RNA was reverse transcribed, expressed TCRB transcripts were what got sequenced. Clones were sequenced by immunoSEQ multiplex PCR, and TCRdb holds only the in-frame ones, with some missing. The repertoire holds 680,000 or so clones, roughly 15% seen once, with 0.09% to 0.095% in the top ten. Sequencing was performed on naive CD4+ T cells from blood. These receptors were collected from a man younger than 30 in good health.

In regard to this clone: Other nucleotide sequences in the sample specify the same CDR3. This chain joins TRBV15 and TRBJ2-4; D is unresolved. This CDR3 is built from 16 residues. Trimming removed 1 base at V and 0 bases at J, with 10 bases between. CDR1 is LNHNV, CDR2 YYDKDF, per germline (reference sequence). The CDR3 here is CATSRGETLAKNIQYF. The CDR3 DNA reads TGTGCCACCAGCAGAGGGGAAACATTAGCCAAAAACATTCAGTACTTC.

The chain uses TRBV19 and TRBJ2-3; 12 nucleotides match TRBD2. Trimming took 5 bases from V and 2 from J; bases not matched to a gene: 2. CDR3 length equals 15 residues. Germline V gene data show CDR1 as LNHDA and CDR2 as SQIVND (reference sequence). CDR3: CASSGLAGTTDTQYF. The DNA for the CDR3 is TGTGCCAGTAGTGGACTAGCGGGAACCACAGATACGCAGTATTTT.